The next 14 T cell receptor beta chains were all read from a single sample in a study of OX40 agonist ivuxolimab in advanced cancers. Profiling relied on immunoSEQ multiplex PCR, and the TCRdb table lists in-frame clones only, not all of them. The sample has 45,000 to 50,000 clones, approximately 86% seen once. The sequencing used CD4+ or CD8+ T cells sorted from blood, collected in a trial of the OX40 agonist ivuxolimab. These receptors were collected from an adult with an advanced solid tumor such as melanoma, head and neck, liver or kidney cancer.

The chain is built from TRBV19 and TRBJ2-3, with no clear D. The CDR3 sequence is 14 residues long. In germline, CDR1 is LNHDA, CDR2 SQIVND (reference sequence). The V gene lost 5 bases and the J gene lost 4 bases, with 13 bases spanning the gap. The CDR3 loop reads CASSLLDGPDTQYF. CDR3 nucleotide sequence: TGTGCCAGTAGTTTACTCGACGGCCCAGATACGCAGTATTTT.

V gene TRBV5-4 combines with J gene TRBJ1-2; TRBD1 might be the D (5 bases). V was cut by 5 bases and J by 6 bases, with 14 bases left in between. In germline, CDR1 is SGHNT, CDR2 YYREEE (reference sequence). This CDR3 has 13 residues. CDR3 DNA: TGTGCCAGCAGTTCTACAGGTATTGATGGCTACACCTTC. Translating it yields CASSSTGIDGYTF.

The CDR3 spells CASSVWGRGDYEQYF. CDR3 nucleotides: TGTGCCAGCAGTGTGTGGGGGAGGGGCGACTACGAGCAGTACTTC. The genes are TRBV6-4 and TRBJ2-7, with TRBD2 identical over 7 bases. Looked up from germline, CDR1 is MRHNA and CDR2 is SNTAGT. J lost 3 bases, V lost 4 bases, and 9 bases had no gene match. The CDR3 is 15 residues long.

This clone was counted once. The chain employs TRBV6-9 and TRBJ2-7; tentative D call: TRBD1 (5 bases). V was pared by 1 base and J by 2 bases, with 12 bases between. From germline, CDR1 is MNHGY and CDR2 SVAAGI. This CDR3 is built from 15 residues. CDR3 sequence (DNA): TGTGCCAGCAGTTATTGGCCAGGGCTTACCTACGAGCAGTACTTC. Its protein is CASSYWPGLTYEQYF.

The chain joins TRBV5-1 to TRBJ2-4; 9 positions match TRBD2. The V and J ends lost 0 bases and 4 bases, in that order; junction bases with no gene match: 5. The CDR3 runs to 16 residues. Germline V gene sequence: CDR1 SGHRS, CDR2 YFSETQ. The CDR3 here is CASSLGGLAGKNIQYF. CDR3 bases: TGCGCCAGCAGCTTGGGAGGGCTAGCGGGAAAAAACATTCAGTACTTC.

The chain uses TRBV11-2 and TRBJ2-7, with 12 bases matching TRBD2. Germline V gives CDR1 SGHAT, CDR2 FQNNGV. Germline trimming cut 1 base from V and 7 bases from J; bases unmatched to any gene: 5. CDR3 length equals 15 residues. CDR3 DNA: TGTGCCAGCAGCTTAGGGGCTAGCGGGAGGGATGAGCAGTACTTC. It yields the protein CASSLGASGRDEQYF.

This chain links TRBV11-2 with TRBJ1-3; D is perhaps TRBD1 (5 bases). The ends were cut back, 0 bases at V and 2 bases at J, with 11 bases in the middle. From germline, CDR1 is SGHAT and CDR2 FQNNGV. The CDR3 extends over 16 amino acids. The CDR3 region has the DNA TGTGCCAGCAGCTTAGAGCGCGGGGCACCTGGAAACACCATATATTTT. Amino acids: CASSLERGAPGNTIYF.

Only a few counts were recorded for this clone. This chain links TRBV6-1 with TRBJ1-5; the D gene is possibly TRBD1 (5 bases). Trimming shortened V by 3 bases and J by 5 bases, and 11 bases separated the two germline ends. Per the germline V gene, CDR1 is MNHNS and CDR2 is SASEGT. The CDR3 contains 14 residues. CDR3 residues: CASSEGRWDQPQHF. The CDR3 DNA reads TGTGCCAGCAGTGAGGGACGGTGGGATCAGCCCCAGCATTTT.

J is TRBJ1-2 and V is TRBV11-3, with D uncertain. Germline V gene sequence: CDR1 SGHNT, CDR2 YENEEA. This CDR3 region has 13 residues. Between the trimmed V and J ends, which lost 5 bases and 8 bases, there was a span of 15 bases. CDR3 DNA sequence: TGTGCCAGCAGCCCGTCCCCCCGGGAAGGCTACACCTTC. Protein: CASSPSPREGYTF.

This chain links TRBV7-2 with TRBJ1-2; the D is unclear. The CDR3 contains 13 residues. V was trimmed by 6 bases and J by 4 bases, leaving 12 bases between them. CDR1 is SGHTA and CDR2 is FQGNSA in the germline V gene. CDR3 coding DNA: TGTGCCAGCAGTGCCCGAGGAGGCTATGGCTACACCTTC. This gives the protein CASSARGGYGYTF. The whole variable domain, remainder taken from reference TRBV7-2 and TRBJ1-2, is GAGVSQSPSNKVTEKGKDVELRCDPISGHTALYWYRQSLGQGLEFLIYFQGNSAPDKSGLPSDRFSAERTGGSVSTLTIQRTQQEDSAVYLCASSARGGYGYTFGSGTRLTVV.

The chain links TRBV9 to TRBJ2-1, with 11 bases matching TRBD2. This CDR3 comprises 17 residues. The trim removed 3 bases at V and 2 bases at J, leaving 7 bases unmatched. Germline CDR1 reads SGDLS; CDR2 reads YYNGEE. CDR3 nucleotides: TGTGCCAGCAGCGCCACCCTAGCGGGGGGTCCCTACAATGAGCAGTTCTTC. Protein: CASSATLAGGPYNEQFF.

This chain connects TRBV6-5 to TRBJ1-3; no clear D. There are 14 residues in the CDR3. The V and J ends lost 8 bases and 0 bases respectively, with 11 bases between them. CDR1 and CDR2 (germline): MNHEY, SVGAGI. The CDR3 loop reads CASQDLSSGNTIYF. CDR3 DNA sequence: TGTGCCAGCCAGGATTTGAGCTCTGGAAACACCATATATTTT.

The genes are TRBV19 and TRBJ2-1; 9 bases agree with TRBD2. This CDR3 has 14 residues. The germline CDR1 and CDR2 sequences are LNHDA and SQIVND (reference sequence). Germline trimming cut 2 bases from V and 5 bases from J; bases unmatched to any gene: 1. The CDR3 sequence is CASSIRLADNEQFF. The CDR3 region has the DNA TGTGCCAGTAGTATACGACTAGCGGACAATGAGCAGTTCTTC.

J is TRBJ1-2 and V is TRBV11-2, with 7 bases fitting TRBD1. Germline assignment: CDR1 SGHAT and CDR2 FQNNGV. This CDR3 contains 14 residues. V was pared by 1 base and J by 4 bases, with 3 bases of the junction left unmatched. CDR3 amino acids: CASSLGTGAYGYTF. The CDR3, as DNA: TGTGCCAGCAGCTTAGGTACAGGGGCCTATGGCTACACCTTC.